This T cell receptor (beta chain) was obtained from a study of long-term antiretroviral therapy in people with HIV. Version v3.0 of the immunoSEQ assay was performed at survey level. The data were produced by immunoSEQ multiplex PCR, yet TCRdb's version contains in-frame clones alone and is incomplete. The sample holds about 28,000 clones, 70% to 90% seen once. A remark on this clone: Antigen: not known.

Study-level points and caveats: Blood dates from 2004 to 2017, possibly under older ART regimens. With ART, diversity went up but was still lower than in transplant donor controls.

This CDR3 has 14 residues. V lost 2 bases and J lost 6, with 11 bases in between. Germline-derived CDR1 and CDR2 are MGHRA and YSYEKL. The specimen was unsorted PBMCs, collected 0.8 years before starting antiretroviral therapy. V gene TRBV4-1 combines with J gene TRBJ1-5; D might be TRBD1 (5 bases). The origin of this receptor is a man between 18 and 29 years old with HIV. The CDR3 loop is CASSQLGGPQPQHF. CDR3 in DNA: TGCGCCAGCAGCCAACTGGGGGGTCCTCAGCCCCAGCATTTT.